This is a list of T cell receptor beta chains from one sample in a study of cytomegalovirus exposure and HLA in healthy donors. TCRdb keeps only in-frame clones here, not all; method: immunoSEQ multiplex PCR. The sample records 75,000 to 100,000 clones, around 79% being singletons. The sequenced sample consisted of PBMCs. Every receptor here comes from a female donor in good health and CMV-seropositive. Each CDR3 is given with its conserved first and last residue. The listing skips clone size in some rows; elsewhere it reads once, few, many or a size class.

TRBV7-9,NA,TRBJ2-3,15,CASSLVSGSTDTQYF
TRBV28,NA,TRBJ1-2,13,CASSRPRGGGYTF
TRBV28,NA,TRBJ2-7,13,CASSSPQRYEQYF
TRBV4-3,NA,TRBJ2-3,13,CASSPGGTDTQYF
TRBV28,NA,TRBJ1-3,22,CASSLWGMGTELLTDAGNTIYF
TRBV4-3,few,TRBJ2-3,16,CASSQGDGGVTDTQYF
TRBV6-1,NA,TRBJ1-2,16,CASSEFTGGAAYGYTF
TRBV6-6,NA,TRBJ2-1,11,CASSLRPEQFF
TRBV7-2,NA,TRBJ1-6,15,CASSLGPGKGSPLHF
TRBV14,once,TRBJ1-6,13,CASSLEEHSPLHF
TRBV15,NA,TRBJ2-7,13,CATSKRDSYEQYF
TRBV28,NA,TRBJ1-3,14,CASAPGGSGNTIYF
TRBV4-2,NA,TRBJ2-7,15,CASRVGQGATYEQYF
TRBV20-1,NA,TRBJ1-2,11,CSARGQDGYTF
TRBV29-1,NA,TRBJ2-1,12,CSVEGQSSQQFF
TRBV6-4,once,TRBJ1-2,15,CASKLEEGGAEGYTF
TRBV7-2,NA,TRBJ1-2,15,CASSLESTGAGGYTF
TRBV11-2,NA,TRBJ1-4,14,CASSSPSGGEKLFF
TRBV18,NA,TRBJ2-7,14,CASSPNREVYEQYF
TRBV7-8,NA,TRBJ1-1,14,CASSRGTGSTEAFF
TRBV7-9,NA,TRBJ1-2,16,CASSLAQNRGSDGYTF
TRBV29-1,NA,TRBJ1-1,14,CSVELGTMNTEAFF
TRBV6-5,once,TRBJ2-7,15,CASSPRDRITIEQYF
TRBV4-3,many,TRBJ2-7,13,CASSQDRNYEQYF
TRBV6-1,few,NA,14,CASSEDPGSYEQYF
TRBV6-6,NA,TRBJ1-1,15,CASSSSSVGYTEAFF
TRBV30,NA,TRBJ1-2,13,CAWSRGGDYGYTF
TRBV10-1,NA,TRBJ1-2,13,CASSESDSYGYTF
TRBV4-2,NA,TRBJ2-6,23,CASSQRSGGLTGIGVGGANVLTF
TRBV25-1,NA,TRBJ1-2,15,CASSADAGTGYGYTF
TRBV5-6,NA,TRBJ2-3,12,CASSRPTGTQYF
TRBV7-2,NA,TRBJ1-1,13,CASSLEGATEAFF
TRBV11-2,NA,TRBJ1-6,14,CASSLAQGFSPLHF
TRBV19,NA,TRBJ1-1,16,CASSPPRQGLGTEAFF
TRBV4-1,NA,TRBJ1-3,18,CASSQWAATKLSGNTIYF
TRBV9,few,TRBJ1-2,15,CASSTNPRGGDGYTF